Listed here are 18 T cell receptor beta chains from one sample, sequenced in a study of post-analysis software for immune sequencing data. The authors incorporated unique molecular identifiers into the TCR beta cDNA libraries. MiXCR was run by TCRdb on the PCR reads, yielding one entry per CDR3 protein. The table has roughly 800,000 distinct CDR3 sequences, under 70% seen once; the top ten hold approximately 4.5%. These receptors lack a known antigen. General observations from the study: In patients, five TRBV segments were more frequent than in controls, with TRBV5-6, TRBV5-1 and TRBV20-1 among them.

The material sequenced was blood. These receptors were obtained from a girl aged 10 to 17 with multiple sclerosis.

The genes are TRBV12-3 or TRBV12-4 and TRBJ1-1; the D gene is possibly TRBD1 (5 bases). This CDR3 is built from 14 residues. Trimming took off 3 bases at V and 8 bases at J, with 16 bases between the two ends. The CDR3 DNA follows: TGTGCCAGCAGTTTTGAAGGAGGGGCGTCGGAAGCTTTCTTT. Its protein is CASSFEGGASEAFF.

The chain joins TRBV3-1 to TRBJ2-7; TRBD2 matches 9 bases. The CDR3 totals 17 residues. V shed 0 bases, J shed 4 bases, and the junction held 10 bases outside the gene matches. Per germline, CDR1 LGHDT and CDR2 YNNKEL (reference sequence). CDR3 in amino acids: CASSQDRLRGGSYEQYF. DNA of the CDR3: TGTGCCAGCAGCCAAGATCGGTTGCGGGGGGGCTCATACGAGCAGTACTTC.

The chain is built from TRBV6-5 and TRBJ2-3, with 8 bases aligning to TRBD1. CDR1 MNHEY and CDR2 SVGAGI come from the germline V gene. This CDR3 has 13 residues. V was pared by 5 bases and J by 11 bases, with 9 bases of the junction left unmatched. CDR3 sequence (DNA): TGTGCCAGCAGTCACCCAGACAGGGGCGGGCAGTATTTT. It yields the protein CASSHPDRGGQYF.

This chain uses TRBV10-3 with TRBJ1-1, with 7 positions matching TRBD1. Germline CDR1 and CDR2: ENHRY and SYGVKD. The CDR3 is 14 amino acids. Germline trimming cut 6 bases from V and 1 base from J; bases unmatched to any gene: 5. The CDR3 here is CAIRMGQRNTEAFF. The CDR3 DNA sequence: TGTGCCATCAGGATGGGACAGCGGAACACTGAAGCTTTCTTT.

This clonotype was seen a handful of times. This chain uses TRBV20-1 with TRBJ2-1; unclear D gene. The CDR3 is 15 amino acids. Between the trimmed V and J ends, which lost 0 bases and 4 bases, there was a span of 13 bases. The germline V gene has CDR1 DFQATT and CDR2 SNEGSKA (reference sequence). The CDR3 is CSARDKDLGYNEQFF. Here the CDR3 DNA reads TGCAGTGCTAGAGATAAGGATCTGGGGTACAATGAGCAGTTCTTC.

The genes are TRBV20-1 and TRBJ2-3; 7 bases match TRBD2. This CDR3 comprises 16 residues. CDR1 is DFQATT, CDR2 SNEGSKA, per germline (reference sequence). Germline trimming cut 2 bases from V and 0 bases from J; bases unmatched to any gene: 8. The CDR3 reads CSARSRDGGSTDTQYF. The DNA for the CDR3 is TGCAGTGCTAGATCAAGAGACGGGGGGAGCACAGATACGCAGTATTTT.

CDR3 DNA sequence: TGTGCCAGCAGCTCCAGTCGACAGGACGAGCAGTACTTC. Protein: CASSSSRQDEQYF. The chain combines TRBV7-2 with TRBJ2-4; D may be TRBD1 (6 bases). The last part of the DNA fits TRBJ2-7 better; the J call may be wrong. There are 13 residues in the CDR3. CDR1 and CDR2 (germline): SGHTA, FQGNSA.

The rearrangement links TRBV14 to TRBJ2-2, with 10 bases lining up with TRBD1. V gave up 4 bases and J gave up 0 bases; unmatched junction bases: 2. There are 16 residues in the CDR3. Germline values: CDR1 SGHDN, CDR2 FVKESK. The DNA of the CDR3 is TGTGCCAGCAGCCTAGGACAGGGGGCGAACACCGGGGAGCTGTTTTTT. It codes for CASSLGQGANTGELFF.

The chain recombines TRBV20-1 with TRBJ2-3; TRBD2 matches at 13 bases. This CDR3 is built from 15 residues. After removal of 5 bases from V and 2 bases from J, the junction contained 4 bases not matched to a gene. CDR1 DFQATT and CDR2 SNEGSKA come from the germline V gene (reference sequence). The CDR3 is CSALGTSGTTDTQYF. The CDR3 nucleotides read TGCAGTGCTCTTGGGACTAGCGGGACCACAGATACGCAGTATTTT.

This clonotype was observed a handful of times. CDR3 amino acids: CSARYSPSRLGKKAGVIPDTQYF. CDR3 coding DNA: TGCAGTGCTAGATATTCTCCTTCGCGCTTAGGGAAGAAAGCGGGAGTAATCCCAGATACGCAGTATTTT. The chain joins TRBV20-1 to TRBJ2-3, with TRBD2 matching 8 bases. V was clipped by 2 bases and J by 4 bases; unmatched bases: 32. CDR3 length: 23 residues. Germline V gene sequence: CDR1 DFQATT, CDR2 SNEGSKA (reference sequence).

J is TRBJ1-2 and V is TRBV20-1; a possible D gene is TRBD1 (6 bases). Trimming cost V 3 bases and J 2 bases, with 13 bases left between them. The CDR3 is 14 residues long. CDR1 is DFQATT and CDR2 is SNEGSKA in the germline V gene (reference sequence). The CDR3 spells CSASWQGRNYGYTF. CDR3 in DNA: TGCAGTGCTAGCTGGCAGGGGCGAAACTATGGCTACACCTTC.

This chain uses TRBV5-1 with TRBJ1-2; a weak D match, TRBD1 (6 bases). Germline V gene lookup returns CDR1 SGHRS and CDR2 YFSETQ. V lost 3 bases, J lost 7 bases, and 10 bases lay in between. This CDR3 comprises 12 residues. The CDR3 DNA follows: TGCGCCAGCAGCTGGGACAACGGTGGCTACACCTTC. Protein sequence: CASSWDNGGYTF.

The rearrangement links TRBV6-5 to TRBJ2-7; 13 nucleotides agree with TRBD2. J gave up 1 base and V 0 bases, and 3 bases lay outside the gene matches. CDR1 and CDR2 from the germline V gene are MNHEY and SVGAGI. The CDR3 is made up of 17 amino acids. CDR3 region: CASSYSRTSGSSYEQYF. CDR3 nucleotides: TGTGCCAGCAGTTACTCTCGGACTAGCGGGAGTTCCTACGAGCAGTACTTC.

This clonotype came up a few times. CDR3 in DNA: TGTGCCAGCAGCCAAGAGGTTTACAATCAGCCCCAGCATTTT. Translating gives CASSQEVYNQPQHF. This sequence joins TRBV14 and TRBJ1-5, with D unclear. Trimming left V 0 bases short and J 3 bases short, with 6 bases between. The CDR3 spans 14 residues. The germline V gene encodes CDR1 SGHDN and CDR2 FVKESK.

The rearrangement uses TRBV20-1 and TRBJ1-1, with 8 nucleotides matching TRBD1. This CDR3 has 17 amino acids. V dropped 0 bases and J dropped 0; count of bases not matched to a gene: 9. Germline values: CDR1 DFQATT, CDR2 SNEGSKA (reference sequence). Here the CDR3 reads CSARDPAQGALNTEAFF. The CDR3, as DNA: TGCAGTGCTAGAGACCCGGCGCAGGGGGCACTGAACACTGAAGCTTTCTTT.

The chain is built from TRBV12-3 or TRBV12-4 and TRBJ2-6, with 9 bases that match TRBD1. The CDR3 is made up of 17 amino acids. V shed 5 bases and J 0 bases; nucleotides not matched to a gene: 5. CDR3 nucleotide sequence: TGTGCCAGCAGTACCGGGACAGGGTACTCTGGGGCCAACGTCCTGACTTTC. Residues: CASSTGTGYSGANVLTF.

This clonotype was found a few times. The chain recombines TRBV4-1 with TRBJ2-3; D is undetermined. CDR1 and CDR2 (germline): MGHRA, YSYEKL. Deletions cut 0 bases from V and 6 bases from J, with 10 bases between. This CDR3 is built from 14 residues. The CDR3: CASSQEDPVDTQYF. The CDR3 DNA is TGCGCCAGCAGCCAAGAGGACCCGGTGGATACGCAGTATTTT.

This CDR3 reads CATSRERSGYEQYF. The CDR3 DNA reads as TGTGCCACCAGCAGAGAACGGTCCGGTTACGAGCAGTACTTC. The chain couples TRBV15 to TRBJ2-5, with D uncertain. The assigned J gene may be wrong: the sequence end matches TRBJ2-7 better. CDR1 is LNHNV and CDR2 is YYDKDF in the germline V gene (reference sequence). CDR3 length: 14 residues.